This T cell receptor beta chain was recovered during a study of T cell repertoires in cytomegalovirus infection. The overall study: Both CMV infection and a matching HLA type were indicated by public TCR beta signatures.

There are 16 residues in the CDR3. Germline assignment: CDR1 LNHDA and CDR2 SQIVND (reference sequence). Trimming left V 4 bases short and J 4 bases short, with 17 bases between. As for this clonotype: The target antigen is unknown.

MiXCR was run by TCRdb on the reads, yielding one entry per CDR3 protein. The repertoire consists of roughly 180,000 distinct CDR3 sequences, with 17% occurring once and the leading ten covering around 25%. Study outcomes and limitations: Clonotypes of TCR beta that were HLA-C-restricted and CMV-specific dominated the ex vivo response. CMV carriers with the relevant HLA were identified by cumulative public TCR beta family frequency.

The source is a human donor in good health (CMV status not recorded). Some clones in this sample may be carry-over from other donors' samples. Sequencing was carried out using CD8+ T cells from PBMCs. The rearrangement joins TRBV19 to TRBJ2-1; the D gene is possibly TRBD1 (6 bases). CDR3 coding DNA: TGTGCCAGTAGTAGAACAGGGCTCTCACCTTACAATGAGCAGTTCTTC. Encoded protein: CASSRTGLSPYNEQFF.